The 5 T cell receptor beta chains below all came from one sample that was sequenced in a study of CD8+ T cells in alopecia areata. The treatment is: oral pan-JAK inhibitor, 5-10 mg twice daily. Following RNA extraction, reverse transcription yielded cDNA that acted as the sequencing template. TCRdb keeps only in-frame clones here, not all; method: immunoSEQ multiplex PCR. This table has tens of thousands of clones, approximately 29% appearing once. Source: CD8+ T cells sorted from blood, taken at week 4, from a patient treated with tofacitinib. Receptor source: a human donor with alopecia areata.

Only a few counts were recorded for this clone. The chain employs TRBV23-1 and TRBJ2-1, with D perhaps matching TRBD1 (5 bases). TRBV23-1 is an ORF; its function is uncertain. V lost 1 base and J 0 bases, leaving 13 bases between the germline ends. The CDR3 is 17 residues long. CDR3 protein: CASSQYDQGSSYNEQFF. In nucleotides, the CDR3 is TGCGCCAGCAGTCAATATGACCAGGGCAGCTCCTACAATGAGCAGTTCTTC.

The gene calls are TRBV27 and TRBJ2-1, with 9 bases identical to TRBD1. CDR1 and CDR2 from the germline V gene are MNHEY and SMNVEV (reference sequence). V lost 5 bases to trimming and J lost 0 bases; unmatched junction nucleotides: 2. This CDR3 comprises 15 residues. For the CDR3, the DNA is TGTGCCAGCAGTCCGACAGGGGGCTCCTACAATGAGCAGTTCTTC. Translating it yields CASSPTGGSYNEQFF.

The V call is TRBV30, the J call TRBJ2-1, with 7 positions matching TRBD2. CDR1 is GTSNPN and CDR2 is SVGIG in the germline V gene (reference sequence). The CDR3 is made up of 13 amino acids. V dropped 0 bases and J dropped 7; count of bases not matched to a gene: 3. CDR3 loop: CAWSVRRGNEQFF. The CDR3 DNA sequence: TGTGCCTGGAGTGTGAGGCGGGGGAATGAGCAGTTCTTC.

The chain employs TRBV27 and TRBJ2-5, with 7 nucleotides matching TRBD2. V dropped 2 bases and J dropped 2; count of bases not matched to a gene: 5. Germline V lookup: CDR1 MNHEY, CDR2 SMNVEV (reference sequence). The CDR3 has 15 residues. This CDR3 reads CASSLQTGGQETQYF. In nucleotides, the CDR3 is TGTGCCAGCAGTTTACAGACGGGGGGTCAAGAGACCCAGTACTTC.

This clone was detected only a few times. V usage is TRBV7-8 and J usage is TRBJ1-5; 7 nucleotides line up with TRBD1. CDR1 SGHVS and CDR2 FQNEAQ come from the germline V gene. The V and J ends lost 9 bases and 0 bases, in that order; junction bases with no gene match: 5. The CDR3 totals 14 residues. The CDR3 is CASHRGRSNQPQHF. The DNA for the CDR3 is TGTGCCAGTCACAGGGGACGTAGCAATCAGCCCCAGCATTTT. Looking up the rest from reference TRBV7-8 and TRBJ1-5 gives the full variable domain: GAGVSQSPRYKVAKRGQDVALRCDPISGHVSLFWYQQALGQGPEFLTYFQNEAQLDKSGLPSDRFFAERPEGSVSTLKIQRTQQEDSAVYLCASHRGRSNQPQHFGDGTRLSIL.